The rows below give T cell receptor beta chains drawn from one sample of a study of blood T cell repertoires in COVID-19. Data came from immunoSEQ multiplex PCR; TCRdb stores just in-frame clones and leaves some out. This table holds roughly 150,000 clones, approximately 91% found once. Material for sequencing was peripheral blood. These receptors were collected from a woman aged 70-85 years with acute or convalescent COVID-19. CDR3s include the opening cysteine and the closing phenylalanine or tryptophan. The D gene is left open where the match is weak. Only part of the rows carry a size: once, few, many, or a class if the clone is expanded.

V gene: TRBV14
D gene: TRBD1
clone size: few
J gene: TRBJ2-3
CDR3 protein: CASSLEQGIRTDTQYF
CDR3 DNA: TGTGCCAGCAGCCTAGAACAGGGGATCCGCACAGATACGCAGTATTTT

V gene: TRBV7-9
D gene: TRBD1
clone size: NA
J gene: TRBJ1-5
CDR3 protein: CASSLEGDRGHEPQHF
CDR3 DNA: TGTGCCAGCAGCTTAGAAGGGGACAGGGGGCATGAGCCCCAGCATTTT

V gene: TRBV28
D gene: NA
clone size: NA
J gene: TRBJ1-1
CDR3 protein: CASSSYSGWDTEAFF
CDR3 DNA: TGTGCCAGCAGCTCCTACAGTGGGTGGGACACTGAAGCTTTCTTT

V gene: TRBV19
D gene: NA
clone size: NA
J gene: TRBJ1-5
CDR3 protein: CASSIAQNSNQPQHF
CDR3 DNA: TGTGCCAGTAGTATAGCCCAGAATAGCAATCAGCCCCAGCATTTT

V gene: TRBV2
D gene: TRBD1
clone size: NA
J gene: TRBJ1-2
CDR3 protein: CASGGQGMFGYTF
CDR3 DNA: TGTGCCAGCGGTGGACAGGGAATGTTCGGCTACACCTTC

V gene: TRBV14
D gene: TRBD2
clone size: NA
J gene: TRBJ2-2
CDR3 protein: CASSQGMTSLNTGELFF
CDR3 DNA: TGTGCCAGCAGCCAAGGAATGACTAGCCTGAACACCGGGGAGCTGTTTTTT

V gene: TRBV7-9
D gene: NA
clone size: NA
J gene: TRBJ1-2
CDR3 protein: CASSHKAGHANYGYTF
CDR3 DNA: TGTGCCAGCAGCCACAAGGCGGGCCACGCTAACTATGGCTACACCTTC

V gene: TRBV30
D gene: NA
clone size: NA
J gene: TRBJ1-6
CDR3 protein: CAWSWTGNSPLHF
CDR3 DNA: TGTGCCTGGAGTTGGACGGGGAATTCACCCCTCCACTTT

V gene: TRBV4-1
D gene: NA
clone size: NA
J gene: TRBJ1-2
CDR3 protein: CASSQDNGGPWGYTF
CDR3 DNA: TGCGCCAGCAGCCAAGATAACGGGGGGCCCTGGGGCTACACCTTC

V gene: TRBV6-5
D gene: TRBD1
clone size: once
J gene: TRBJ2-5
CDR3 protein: CASSPWTGEETQYF
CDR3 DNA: TGTGCCAGCAGTCCGTGGACAGGAGAAGAGACCCAGTACTTC

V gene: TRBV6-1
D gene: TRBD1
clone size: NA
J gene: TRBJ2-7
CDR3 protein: CASSEYGTGGYEQYF
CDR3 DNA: TGTGCCAGCAGTGAGTATGGGACAGGGGGCTACGAGCAGTACTTC

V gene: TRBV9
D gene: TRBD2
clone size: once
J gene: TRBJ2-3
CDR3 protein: CASSAQGLAFVTIYTDTQYF
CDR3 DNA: TGTGCCAGCAGCGCCCAGGGACTAGCGTTCGTGACTATATACACAGATACGCAGTATTTT

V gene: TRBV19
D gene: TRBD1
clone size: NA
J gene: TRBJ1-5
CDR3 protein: CASSSDRGHQPQHF
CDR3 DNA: TGTGCCAGTAGTTCGGACAGGGGGCATCAGCCCCAGCATTTT

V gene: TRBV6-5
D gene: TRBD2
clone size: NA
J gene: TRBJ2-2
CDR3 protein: CASSLAGNTGELFF
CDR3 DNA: TGTGCCAGCAGCCTAGCGGGAAACACCGGGGAGCTGTTTTTT

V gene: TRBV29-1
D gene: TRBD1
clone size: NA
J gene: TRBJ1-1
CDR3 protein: CSALGTANTEAFF
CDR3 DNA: TGCAGCGCTCTCGGGACAGCGAACACTGAAGCTTTCTTT

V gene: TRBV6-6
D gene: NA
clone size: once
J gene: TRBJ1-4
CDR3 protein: CASRHPGDNEKLFF
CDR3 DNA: TGTGCCAGCAGGCACCCCGGGGATAATGAAAAACTGTTTTTT